The 16 T cell receptor beta chains below all came from one sample that was sequenced in a study of cytomegalovirus exposure and HLA in healthy donors. TCRdb keeps only in-frame clones here, not all; method: immunoSEQ multiplex PCR. The data show roughly 240,000 clones, roughly 89% seen once. Sample: PBMCs. Source of these receptors: a man between 18 and 29 years old in good health and CMV-seronegative.

The rearrangement joins TRBV11-3 to TRBJ2-7; 9 positions match TRBD2. Germline V gives CDR1 SGHNT, CDR2 YENEEA. The CDR3 spans 14 residues. The V gene end was trimmed by 3 bases and the J gene end by 3 bases; junction bases not matched to a gene: 3. CDR3 sequence (DNA): TGTGCCAGCAGCTTGGCTAGCGGGAACTACGAGCAGTACTTC. Encoded protein: CASSLASGNYEQYF.

The chain employs TRBV4-2 and TRBJ1-4; TRBD1 is a possible D gene (5 bases). Germline V gives CDR1 LGHNA, CDR2 YNFKEQ. CDR3 length: 16 amino acids. Trimming pared 1 base from V and 8 bases from J, leaving 17 bases between. The CDR3 nucleotides are TGTGCCAGCAGCCAAGGGAGGGAGGGACTTGGGGAAAAACTGTTTTTT. Translated: CASSQGREGLGEKLFF.

The rearrangement links TRBV4-2 to TRBJ2-5; a possible D gene is TRBD1 (8 bases). In germline, CDR1 is LGHNA, CDR2 YNFKEQ. The CDR3 loop spans 16 amino acids. V gave up 0 bases and J gave up 4 bases, with 15 bases separating them. The CDR3 loop is CASSQDPQGEGETQYF. The CDR3 coding sequence is TGTGCCAGCAGCCAAGATCCACAGGGGGAGGGAGAGACCCAGTACTTC.

The V call is TRBV6-5, the J call TRBJ1-1, with D maybe TRBD1 (5 bases). Germline CDR1 MNHEY, CDR2 SVGAGI. This CDR3 contains 15 residues. V was cut by 2 bases and J by 3 bases, with 13 bases left in between. The CDR3 loop reads CASSYRSGRDTEAFF. The CDR3 bases are TGTGCCAGCAGTTACAGGTCAGGGAGGGACACTGAAGCTTTCTTT.

The table lists this clone with a count of one. The genes are TRBV6-5 and TRBJ1-1; 7 bases are shared with TRBD1. From germline, CDR1 is MNHEY and CDR2 SVGAGI. After removal of 7 bases from V and 8 bases from J, the junction contained 4 bases not matched to a gene. This CDR3 has 11 amino acids. CDR3: CASTEGAEAFF. The CDR3 DNA reads as TGTGCCAGCACCGAGGGGGCGGAAGCTTTCTTT.

This chain uses TRBV15 with TRBJ2-7, with D perhaps matching TRBD2 (5 bases). Trimming took 1 base from V and 2 from J, leaving 12 bases between them. This CDR3 is 15 amino acids long. Germline CDR1 reads LNHNV; CDR2 reads YYDKDF (reference sequence). The CDR3 region has the DNA TGTGCCACCAGCAGAGGCCGGTTCGGGGCCTACGAGCAGTACTTC. Its translation: CATSRGRFGAYEQYF.

J is TRBJ2-7 and V is TRBV7-8, with 11 bases fitting TRBD1. CDR3 length: 15 amino acids. Germline-derived CDR1 and CDR2 are SGHVS and FQNEAQ. Unmatched junction bases numbered 4, after V lost 1 base and J lost 5 bases. This chain's CDR3 is CASSLGDRGTHEQYF. In nucleotides, the CDR3 is TGTGCCAGCAGCTTAGGGGACAGGGGGACCCACGAGCAGTACTTC.

The V call is TRBV7-2, the J call TRBJ1-1; D gene ambiguous. The V gene lost 1 base and the J gene lost 1 base, with 10 bases spanning the gap. Germline CDR1 and CDR2: SGHTA and FQGNSA. This CDR3 has 15 residues. The CDR3 loop is CASSLVARSNTEAFF. The DNA of the CDR3 is TGTGCCAGCAGCTTAGTGGCCAGATCGAACACTGAAGCTTTCTTT.

V is TRBV5-1 and J is TRBJ2-1, with D possibly matching TRBD2 (6 bases). The CDR3 contains 15 residues. Germline-derived CDR1 and CDR2 are SGHRS and YFSETQ. V dropped 5 bases and J dropped 5 bases, with 17 bases sitting between them. As DNA, the CDR3 is TGCGCCAGCAGTGTTGGCGGGATCGGTAACAATGAGCAGTTCTTC. It yields the protein CASSVGGIGNNEQFF.

The rearrangement joins TRBV5-1 to TRBJ2-1; unclear D gene. With 1 base removed from V and 3 bases from J, the gap between germline ends came to 11 bases. Germline V CDR1 and CDR2: SGHRS, YFSETQ. The CDR3 length is 15 residues. The CDR3 here is CASSLNGGSYNEQFF. CDR3 DNA sequence: TGCGCCAGCAGCTTGAATGGCGGAAGCTACAATGAGCAGTTCTTC.

V is TRBV30 and J is TRBJ2-3; unclear D gene. V was trimmed by 4 bases and J by 7 bases, leaving 12 bases between them. Germline CDR1 reads GTSNPN; CDR2 reads SVGIG (reference sequence). The CDR3 length is 12 residues. The CDR3 nucleotides read TGTGCCTGGAACGATGGGCCCCATACGCAGTATTTT. Amino acids: CAWNDGPHTQYF.

The chain is built from TRBV20-1 and TRBJ2-7, with a tentative D call TRBD1 (6 bases). The CDR3 spans 11 residues. Trimming pared 4 bases from V and 9 bases from J, leaving 13 bases between. The germline gives CDR1 DFQATT, CDR2 SNEGSKA (reference sequence). The CDR3 DNA reads as TGCAGTGCTAAGGTGGGGACATCGCAGTACTTC. Protein product: CSAKVGTSQYF.

This clone was seen a handful of times. CDR3 region: CASSHRGLAGSGELFF. In DNA, the CDR3 is TGTGCCAGCAGCCACCGCGGCCTAGCGGGATCCGGGGAGCTGTTTTTT. The rearrangement joins TRBV7-3 to TRBJ2-2; 9 bases are a match to TRBD2. The CDR3 totals 16 residues. The germline V gene has CDR1 SGHTA and CDR2 FQGTGA. V gave up 5 bases and J gave up 6 bases; unmatched junction bases: 10.

This sequence joins TRBV4-3 and TRBJ2-1; D perhaps matches TRBD2 (5 bases). The germline CDR1 and CDR2 sequences are LGHNA and YSLEER. Trimming took off 1 base at V and 15 bases at J, with 16 bases between the two ends. The CDR3 totals 13 residues. CDR3 protein: CASSQAPELERFF. The DNA for the CDR3 is TGCGCCAGCAGCCAAGCTCCCGAACTAGAGAGGTTCTTC.

The CDR3 sequence is CASSATGGRVGYTF. The CDR3 region has the DNA TGTGCCAGCAGCGCAACAGGGGGCAGGGTTGGCTACACCTTC. The chain links TRBV9 to TRBJ1-2; the match to TRBD1 covers 9 bases. The ends lost 3 bases at V and 7 bases at J; junction bases unmatched: 7. The CDR3 has 14 residues. CDR1 and CDR2 (germline): SGDLS, YYNGEE. Complete variable domain (other parts from reference TRBV9 and TRBJ1-2): DSGVTQTPKHLITATGQRVTLRCSPRSGDLSVYWYQQSLDQGLQFLIQYYNGEERAKGNILERFSAQQFPDLHSELNLSSLELGDSALYFCASSATGGRVGYTFGSGTRLTVV.

The chain combines TRBV19 with TRBJ1-5; maybe TRBD1 (6 bases). Per the germline V gene, CDR1 is LNHDA and CDR2 is SQIVND (reference sequence). The CDR3 sequence is 15 residues long. V was clipped by 4 bases and J by 0 bases, with 10 bases between them. This CDR3 is CASSKQGNSNQPQHF. The CDR3 DNA follows: TGTGCCAGTAGTAAGCAGGGGAATAGCAATCAGCCCCAGCATTTT.